The TCR beta chain under discussion was sequenced for a study of cytomegalovirus exposure and HLA in healthy donors. The PCR had 60 Vbeta and 13 Jbeta primers. Assay used: immunoSEQ multiplex PCR; TCRdb lists only in-frame clones, some missing. The sample contains some 190,000 clones, around 87% of which appear only once. Germline CDR1 is SGHDT and CDR2 is YYEEEE. The CDR3 contains 14 residues. Trimming cost V 6 bases and J 8 bases; bases outside gene matches: 11. The sequenced sample consisted of PBMCs. The chain is built from TRBV5-6 and TRBJ2-1; 7 bases are a match to TRBD1. The source of this sequence is a woman younger than 35 in good health and CMV-seronegative. The CDR3 region has the DNA TGTGCCAGCACCACGAGACAGGGATTGGATGAGCAGTTCTTC. Its protein is CASTTRQGLDEQFF.